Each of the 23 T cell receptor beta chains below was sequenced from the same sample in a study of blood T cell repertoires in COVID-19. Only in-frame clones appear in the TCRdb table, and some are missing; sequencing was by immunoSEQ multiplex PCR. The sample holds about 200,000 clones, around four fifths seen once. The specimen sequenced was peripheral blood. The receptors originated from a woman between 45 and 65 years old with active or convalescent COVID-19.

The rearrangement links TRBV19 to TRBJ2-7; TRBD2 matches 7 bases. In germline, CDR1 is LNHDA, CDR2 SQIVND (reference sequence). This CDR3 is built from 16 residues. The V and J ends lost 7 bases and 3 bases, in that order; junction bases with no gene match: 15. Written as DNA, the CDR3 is TGTGCCAGTATGGCAGGGAATGCGGGAGTCGGCTACGAGCAGTACTTC. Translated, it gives CASMAGNAGVGYEQYF.

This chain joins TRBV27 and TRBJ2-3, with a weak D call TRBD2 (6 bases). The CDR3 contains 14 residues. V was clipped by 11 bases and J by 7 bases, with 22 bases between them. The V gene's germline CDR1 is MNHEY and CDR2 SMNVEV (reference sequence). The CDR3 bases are TGTGCCGTTCGACGGGGGACTGCCTGGAATACGCAGTATTTT. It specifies CAVRRGTAWNTQYF.

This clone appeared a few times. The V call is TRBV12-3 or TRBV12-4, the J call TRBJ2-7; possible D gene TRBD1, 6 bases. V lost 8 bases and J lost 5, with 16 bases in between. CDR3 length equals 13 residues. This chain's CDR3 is CASATGSPNEQYF. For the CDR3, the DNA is TGTGCCAGCGCGACAGGCTCGCCCAACGAGCAGTACTTC.

CDR3 in DNA: TGTGCCAGCAGCTCTTGGACTAGCGGGGGTACAGATACGCAGTATTTT. It specifies CASSSWTSGGTDTQYF. V is TRBV5-5 and J is TRBJ2-3, with 13 nucleotides matching TRBD2. The CDR3 runs to 16 residues. CDR1 SGHKS and CDR2 YYEKEE come from the germline V gene (reference sequence). V was pared by 3 bases and J by 3 bases, with 4 bases of the junction left unmatched.

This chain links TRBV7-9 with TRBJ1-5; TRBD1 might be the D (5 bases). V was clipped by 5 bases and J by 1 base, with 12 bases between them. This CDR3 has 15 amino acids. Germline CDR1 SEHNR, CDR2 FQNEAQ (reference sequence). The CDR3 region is CASSPQGSSNQPQHF. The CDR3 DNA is TGTGCCAGCAGCCCCCAGGGCTCGAGCAATCAGCCCCAGCATTTT.

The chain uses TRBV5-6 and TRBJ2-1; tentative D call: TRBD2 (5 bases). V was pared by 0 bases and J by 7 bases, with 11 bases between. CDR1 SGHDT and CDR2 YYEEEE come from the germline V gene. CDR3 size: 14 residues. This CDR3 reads CASSLARVANEQFF. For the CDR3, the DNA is TGTGCCAGCAGCTTGGCGAGGGTGGCGAATGAGCAGTTCTTC.

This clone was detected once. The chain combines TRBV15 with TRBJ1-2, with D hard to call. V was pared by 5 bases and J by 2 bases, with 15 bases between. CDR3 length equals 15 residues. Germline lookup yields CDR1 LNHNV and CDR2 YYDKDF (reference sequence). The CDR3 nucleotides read TGTGCCACCAGCCGGAGCCCCCCGGAAAACTATGGCTACACCTTC. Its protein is CATSRSPPENYGYTF.

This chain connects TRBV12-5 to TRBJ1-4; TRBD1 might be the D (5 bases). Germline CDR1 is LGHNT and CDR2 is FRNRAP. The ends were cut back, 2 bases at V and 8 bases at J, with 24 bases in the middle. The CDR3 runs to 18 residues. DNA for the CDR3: TGTGCTAGTGGTTTGTACCGCTCGGGGGTCCCCGGTGGAGAAAAACTGTTTTTT. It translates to CASGLYRSGVPGGEKLFF.

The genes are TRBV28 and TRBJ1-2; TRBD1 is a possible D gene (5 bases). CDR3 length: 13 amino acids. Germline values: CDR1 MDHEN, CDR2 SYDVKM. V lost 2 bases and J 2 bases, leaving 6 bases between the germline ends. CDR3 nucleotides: TGTGCCAGCAGTTTAAAGGGGAACTATGGCTACACCTTC. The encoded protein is CASSLKGNYGYTF.

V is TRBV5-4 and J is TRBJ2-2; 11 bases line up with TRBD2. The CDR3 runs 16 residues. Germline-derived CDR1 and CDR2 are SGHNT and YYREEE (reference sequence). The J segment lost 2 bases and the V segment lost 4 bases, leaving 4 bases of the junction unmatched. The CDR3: CASSKTSGVNTGELFF. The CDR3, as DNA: TGTGCCAGCAGCAAGACTAGCGGGGTTAACACCGGGGAGCTGTTTTTT. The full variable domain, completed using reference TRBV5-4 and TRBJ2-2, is ETGVTQSPTHLIKTRGQQVTLRCSSQSGHNTVSWYQQALGQGPQFIFQYYREEENGRGNFPPRFSGLQFPNYSSELNVNALELDDSALYLCASSKTSGVNTGELFFGEGSRLTVL.

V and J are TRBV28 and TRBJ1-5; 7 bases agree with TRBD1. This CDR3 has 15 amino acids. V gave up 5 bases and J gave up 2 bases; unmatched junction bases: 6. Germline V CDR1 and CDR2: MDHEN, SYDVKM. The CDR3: CASSPATGGNQPQHF. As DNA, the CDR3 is TGTGCCAGCAGTCCCGCTACAGGGGGCAATCAGCCCCAGCATTTT.

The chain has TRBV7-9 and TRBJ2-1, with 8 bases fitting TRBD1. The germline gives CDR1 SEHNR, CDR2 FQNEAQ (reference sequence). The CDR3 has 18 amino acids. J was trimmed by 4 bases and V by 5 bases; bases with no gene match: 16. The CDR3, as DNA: TGTGCCAGCAGCCACCGGGACAGGAGGAAACCTTTGTACAATGAGCAGTTCTTC. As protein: CASSHRDRRKPLYNEQFF.

The CDR3 nucleotides read TGTGCCAGCACCAACTTGGGGACTACTAGCCGGACCGCAGATACGCAGTATTTT. Protein: CASTNLGTTSRTADTQYF. This chain joins TRBV3-1 (or the pseudogene TRBV3-2) and TRBJ2-3; 7 bases align to TRBD2. Germline V gives CDR1 LGHDT, CDR2 YNNKEL (reference sequence). After removal of 7 bases from V and 4 bases from J, the junction contained 20 bases not matched to a gene. CDR3 length equals 18 residues.

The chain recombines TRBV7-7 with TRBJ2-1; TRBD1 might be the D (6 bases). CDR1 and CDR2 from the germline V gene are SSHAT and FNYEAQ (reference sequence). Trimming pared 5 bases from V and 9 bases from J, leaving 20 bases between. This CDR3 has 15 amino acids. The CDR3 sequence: CASSPGTRFSGEQFF. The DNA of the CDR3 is TGTGCCAGCAGCCCTGGGACACGATTTTCCGGTGAGCAGTTCTTC.

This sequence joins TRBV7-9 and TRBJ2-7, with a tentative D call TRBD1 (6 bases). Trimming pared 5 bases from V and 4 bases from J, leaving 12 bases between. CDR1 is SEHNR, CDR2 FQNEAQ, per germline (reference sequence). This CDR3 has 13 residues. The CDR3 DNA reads TGTGCCAGCAGCCCTGCGACAGGTTACGAGCAGTACGTC. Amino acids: CASSPATGYEQYV.

CDR3 nucleotides: TGCGCCAGCAGCTTGGCCACAGGGGGCGCCGTATATGGCTACACCTTC. Its translation is CASSLATGGAVYGYTF. This chain connects TRBV5-1 to TRBJ1-2, with TRBD1 identical over 9 bases. The V segment lost 0 bases and the J segment 5 bases; nucleotides outside the gene matches: 8. Per germline, CDR1 SGHRS and CDR2 YFSETQ. The CDR3 contains 16 residues.

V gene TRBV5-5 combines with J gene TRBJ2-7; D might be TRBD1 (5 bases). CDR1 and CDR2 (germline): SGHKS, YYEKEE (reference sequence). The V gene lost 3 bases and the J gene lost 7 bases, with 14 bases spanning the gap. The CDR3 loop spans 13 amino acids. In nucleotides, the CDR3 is TGTGCCAGCAGCTGGGGAAGGGCAGGGGAGCAGTACGTC. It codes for CASSWGRAGEQYV.

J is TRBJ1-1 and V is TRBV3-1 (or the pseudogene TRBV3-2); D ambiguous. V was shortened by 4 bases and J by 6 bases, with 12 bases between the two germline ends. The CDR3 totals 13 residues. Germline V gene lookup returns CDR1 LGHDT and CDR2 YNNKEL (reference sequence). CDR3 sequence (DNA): TGTGCCAGCAGCCGGTCCACACCGTCTGAAGCTTTCTTT. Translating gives CASSRSTPSEAFF.

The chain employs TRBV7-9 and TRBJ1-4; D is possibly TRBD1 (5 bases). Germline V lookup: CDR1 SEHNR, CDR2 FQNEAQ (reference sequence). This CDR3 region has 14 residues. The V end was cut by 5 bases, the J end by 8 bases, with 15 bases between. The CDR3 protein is CASSRTGGEEKLFF. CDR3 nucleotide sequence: TGTGCCAGCAGCCGGACGGGGGGTGAGGAAAAACTGTTTTTT.

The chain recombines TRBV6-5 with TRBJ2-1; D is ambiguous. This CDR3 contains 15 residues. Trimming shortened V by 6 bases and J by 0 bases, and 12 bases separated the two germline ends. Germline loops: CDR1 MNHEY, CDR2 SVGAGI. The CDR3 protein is CASRSSFSSYNEQFF. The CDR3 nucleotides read TGTGCCAGCAGAAGTAGCTTCTCCTCCTACAATGAGCAGTTCTTC.

Here the CDR3 DNA reads TGCGCCAGCAGCCCGGGGGGGCTAGGGAACACCATATATTTT. This translates into CASSPGGLGNTIYF. The chain couples TRBV5-1 to TRBJ1-3, with D tentatively TRBD1 (6 bases). Germline V CDR1 and CDR2: SGHRS, YFSETQ. There are 14 residues in the CDR3. Between the trimmed V and J ends, which lost 4 bases and 7 bases, there was a span of 15 bases.

The CDR3, as DNA: TGCGCCAGCAGCTTGGAGCGACTAGCGGGAGGGCCCTACAATGAGCAGTTCTTC. It translates to CASSLERLAGGPYNEQFF. The chain joins TRBV5-1 to TRBJ2-1, with TRBD2 matching 14 bases. The length of the CDR3 is 18 residues. V gave up 0 bases and J gave up 2 bases; unmatched junction bases: 4. In germline, CDR1 is SGHRS, CDR2 YFSETQ.

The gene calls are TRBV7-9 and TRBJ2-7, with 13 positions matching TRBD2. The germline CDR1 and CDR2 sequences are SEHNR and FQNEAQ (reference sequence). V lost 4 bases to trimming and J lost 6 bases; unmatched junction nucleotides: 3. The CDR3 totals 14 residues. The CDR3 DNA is TGTGCCAGCAGCTGGACTAGCGGGAGTTCCGAGCAGTACTTC. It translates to CASSWTSGSSEQYF.